Sequencing of this T cell receptor (beta chain) was carried out in a study of technical replicates of blood from a few donors. Method: immunoSEQ multiplex PCR; TCRdb's copy keeps in-frame clones and lacks some. Among roughly 14,000 clones listed, approximately 78% were seen once. Trimming took 4 bases from V and 11 from J; bases not matched to a gene: 11. The CDR3 length is 15 residues. The germline V gene has CDR1 SGHAT and CDR2 FQNNGV. This chain connects TRBV11-2 to TRBJ2-1; TRBD2 matches at 10 bases. Sequencing used PBMCs. The sequence derives from a human donor in good health. CDR3 in amino acids: CASSSLGTSDSQQFF. The CDR3 DNA is TGTGCCAGCAGCTCCCTCGGGACTAGCGACTCGCAGCAGTTCTTC.